The 11 T cell receptor beta chains below all came from one sample that was sequenced in a study of T-cell reconstitution after alpha-beta-depleted transplantation in children. Preparing the TCRbeta library involved the use of unique molecular identifiers. TCRdb reprocessed the PCR reads via MiXCR and lists one record per CDR3 protein. Counted here are 90,000 to 100,000 distinct CDR3 sequences, 20% to 25% occurring once; the ten biggest clones make up over 20%. Here the sequenced sample was PBMCs, taken before TCRalphabeta/CD19-depleted stem cell transplant. These receptor sequences come from a boy under 10 years old with acute lymphoblastic leukemia, due to receive a stem cell transplant.

The rearrangement uses TRBV29-1 and TRBJ2-7; TRBD2 might be the D (7 bases). Trimming removed 6 bases from V and 0 bases from J, with 15 bases in between. This CDR3 is built from 14 residues. Germline V gene lookup returns CDR1 SQVTM and CDR2 ANQGSEA. In nucleotides, the CDR3 is TGCAGCGTCGCGAACGGGGGGCCCTCCTACGAGCAGTACTTC. This encodes CSVANGGPSYEQYF.

V gene TRBV5-1 combines with J gene TRBJ1-5; no definite D call. V lost 0 bases, J lost 6 bases, and 4 bases lay in between. CDR3 length: 12 amino acids. The germline V gene has CDR1 SGHRS and CDR2 YFSETQ. This CDR3 reads CASSLDGQPQHF. CDR3 nucleotide sequence: TGCGCCAGCAGCTTGGATGGTCAGCCCCAGCATTTT.

This clonotype was counted between two and nine times. The rearrangement uses TRBV7-9 and TRBJ2-1, with 7 bases matching TRBD2. The CDR3 sequence is 13 residues long. V shed 5 bases and J 6 bases; nucleotides not matched to a gene: 4. Germline V lookup: CDR1 SEHNR, CDR2 FQNEAQ (reference sequence). The CDR3 DNA reads as TGTGCCAGCAGCCCGACTAGCCGCAATGAGCAGTTCTTC. This codes for CASSPTSRNEQFF. Together with reference TRBV7-9 and TRBJ2-1, the CDR3 gives the full variable domain: DTGVSQNPRHKITKRGQNVTFRCDPISEHNRLYWYRQTLGQGPEFLTYFQNEAQLEKSRLLSDRFSAERPKGSFSTLEIQRTEQGDSAMYLCASSPTSRNEQFFGPGTRLTVL.

This clonotype was seen just once. The V and J genes are TRBV28 and TRBJ1-4, with no clear D. V was clipped by 8 bases and J by 8 bases, with 9 bases between them. The CDR3 loop spans 11 amino acids. The germline CDR1 and CDR2 sequences are MDHEN and SYDVKM. The CDR3 loop reads CASGTSEKLFF. The CDR3 region has the DNA TGTGCCAGCGGCACCTCGGAAAAACTGTTTTTT.

The genes are TRBV5-1 and TRBJ1-1; maybe TRBD1 (5 bases). CDR1 and CDR2 (germline): SGHRS, YFSETQ. CDR3 size: 17 residues. V lost 0 bases to trimming and J lost 2 bases, with 17 bases between them. CDR3 nucleotide sequence: TGCGCCAGCAGCTTGGGAACCGGGACCACCCTTAACACTGAAGCTTTCTTT. As protein: CASSLGTGTTLNTEAFF.

In its sample, this clonotype was seen once. The genes are TRBV7-6 and TRBJ2-5; TRBD2 aligns across 11 bases. Trimming took 5 bases from V and 5 from J; bases not matched to a gene: 7. This CDR3 is 15 amino acids long. The germline V gene encodes CDR1 SGHVS and CDR2 FNYEAQ. The chain's CDR3 is CASSKGTSGAETQYF. CDR3 DNA sequence: TGTGCCAGCAGCAAAGGGACTAGCGGAGCCGAGACCCAGTACTTC.

This clonotype was counted many times. The chain carries TRBV18 and TRBJ2-5; no clear D gene. CDR1 KGHSH and CDR2 LQKENI come from the germline V gene. Trimming left V 1 base short and J 4 bases short, with 7 bases between. This CDR3 comprises 13 residues. The CDR3 DNA follows: TGTGCCAGCTCACCACTGGTGGGAGAGACCCAGTACTTC. Translated, it gives CASSPLVGETQYF.

This clonotype was counted only a few times. This sequence joins TRBV10-2 and TRBJ1-1, with a possible D match to TRBD1 (5 bases). CDR1 is WSHSY and CDR2 is SAAADI in the germline V gene. The V gene lost 10 bases and the J gene lost 4 bases, with 10 bases spanning the gap. This CDR3 has 11 residues. The CDR3 nucleotides are TGCGCCATCGGGGCTGGCACTGAAGCTTTCTTT. Its translation is CAIGAGTEAFF.

This clonotype turned up a few times. This chain links TRBV6-1 with TRBJ1-4, with TRBD1 matching over 9 bases. This CDR3 comprises 16 residues. CDR1 and CDR2 (germline): MNHNS, SASEGT. Losses at the gene ends were 10 bases for V and 7 bases for J; bases not matched to a gene: 16. Here the CDR3 reads CAIQTGGGRVTEKLFF. The CDR3 DNA follows: TGTGCCATCCAAACAGGGGGCGGCCGGGTAACTGAAAAACTGTTTTTT.

This chain links TRBV20-1 with TRBJ2-7; TRBD1 is a possible D gene (5 bases). CDR3 size: 13 residues. CDR1 and CDR2 from the germline V gene are DFQATT and SNEGSKA (reference sequence). Trimming took 1 base from V and 7 from J, leaving 14 bases between them. CDR3 in amino acids: CSARVTTAREQYF. CDR3 DNA: TGCAGTGCTAGAGTAACGACAGCGAGGGAGCAGTACTTC.

This clonotype turned up a few times. This rearrangement joins TRBV20-1 to TRBJ2-7; no reliable D call. In germline, CDR1 is DFQATT, CDR2 SNEGSKA (reference sequence). Trimming stripped 4 bases from V and 4 bases from J, with 5 bases between. The CDR3 consists of 10 residues. CDR3 sequence: CSATLYEQYF. The CDR3 DNA reads as TGCAGTGCTACTTTATACGAGCAGTACTTC.